A selection of T cell receptor beta chains follows, all from one sample in a study of early T cells in non-severe SARS-CoV-2 infection. TCRdb reprocessed the 5' RACE reads with MiXCR, giving one entry per CDR3 protein. Of around 66,000 distinct CDR3 sequences in the sample, less than 15% were seen once. The sequenced material came from whole blood. These receptors originate from an adult who was a healthcare worker with PCR-confirmed SARS-CoV-2 infection or an uninfected control (not recorded which). Each CDR3 is given with its conserved first and last residue.

CDR3 protein: CASRDLGRTEAFF
V gene: TRBV9

CDR3 protein: CASRPPGQGVTGELFF
V gene: TRBV3-1

CDR3 protein: CASSLDSGTRTQYF
V gene: TRBV5-1

CDR3 protein: CSANPSGAETQYF
V gene: TRBV20-1

CDR3 protein: CSVGLPRGLGTGELFF
V gene: TRBV29-1

CDR3 protein: CASSLGGLTGQFF
V gene: TRBV7-2

CDR3 protein: CASSLGAGVLLEDTQYF
V gene: TRBV5-5

CDR3 protein: CASSWDVGSYGYTF
V gene: TRBV28

CDR3 protein: CASSPTDTQYF
V gene: TRBV12-3/TRBV12-4

CDR3 protein: CASSLASGLNSYEQYF
V gene: TRBV7-6

CDR3 protein: CSAQRRLNYGYTF
V gene: TRBV20-1

CDR3 protein: CASRGQGSLYGYTF
V gene: TRBV7-9

CDR3 protein: CASSRDTNTEAFF
V gene: TRBV2

CDR3 protein: CAWSTRQENNYGYTF
V gene: TRBV30

CDR3 protein: CSARDRTAYNEQFF
V gene: TRBV20-1

CDR3 protein: CATRGRTGFNEQFF
V gene: TRBV15

CDR3 protein: CASSPTGNTIYF
V gene: TRBV9

CDR3 protein: CASSPDYEQYF
V gene: TRBV11-1

CDR3 protein: CASSITSGTIIYEQYF
V gene: TRBV7-6

CDR3 protein: CASSPVNSYEQYF
V gene: TRBV7-2

CDR3 protein: CASSYSPPDTQYF
V gene: TRBV6-5

CDR3 protein: CASSSPPAGNQPQHF
V gene: TRBV28

CDR3 protein: CASSLEAEREYF
V gene: TRBV5-1

CDR3 protein: CASSPRDSYTDSPLHF
V gene: TRBV18

CDR3 protein: CASSQVELTFTEQFF
V gene: TRBV14

CDR3 protein: CASSATSGRGTGELFF
V gene: TRBV6-4

CDR3 protein: CATSDSSNQPQHF
V gene: TRBV24-1

CDR3 protein: CASSLSGKETQYF
V gene: TRBV7-3

CDR3 protein: CASSPRQGLGVGAFF
V gene: TRBV12-3/TRBV12-4

CDR3 protein: CASSLEGGHQPQHF
V gene: TRBV7-9

CDR3 protein: CASRDTGGGQPQHF
V gene: TRBV27

CDR3 protein: CASRPSSGNTIYF
V gene: TRBV27

CDR3 protein: CASSREAATNNEQFF
V gene: TRBV5-4

CDR3 protein: CASSRRGQIYEQYF
V gene: TRBV6-5

CDR3 protein: CASGGGSTDTQYF
V gene: TRBV5-1

CDR3 protein: CASSYELGLVGSYNEQFF
V gene: TRBV9

CDR3 protein: CASSPDRGPYGYTF
V gene: TRBV5-1

CDR3 protein: CASSFRDRVSGEQFF
V gene: TRBV7-6

CDR3 protein: CASSQFHRELFF
V gene: TRBV14

CDR3 protein: CAIAGVGGANVLTF
V gene: TRBV10-3

CDR3 protein: CASSPGVSRGNQPQHF
V gene: TRBV18

CDR3 protein: CSAAGTGAEAFF
V gene: TRBV29-1

CDR3 protein: CASSYSQTPSAF
V gene: TRBV6-6

CDR3 protein: CASSPSWTPLRTIYF
V gene: TRBV6-5

CDR3 protein: CASSVAVTGRNNEQFF
V gene: TRBV9

CDR3 protein: CASSRSSGANVLTF
V gene: TRBV16

CDR3 protein: CASSLGEYTEAFF
V gene: TRBV7-6

CDR3 protein: CASSLRQFNQPQHF
V gene: TRBV28

CDR3 protein: CASSYSNSDTEAFF
V gene: TRBV6-5

CDR3 protein: CASSLGAGADTQYF
V gene: TRBV7-3

CDR3 protein: CASSEARQNYGYTF
V gene: TRBV6-1

CDR3 protein: CASIPSTGSGPQHF
V gene: TRBV27

CDR3 protein: CASSLGTGNEKLFF
V gene: TRBV7-9

CDR3 protein: CASSPDWKGYTF
V gene: TRBV12-3/TRBV12-4

CDR3 protein: CASSLQGPAEAFF
V gene: TRBV19

CDR3 protein: CASSLITSAINNEQFF
V gene: TRBV28

CDR3 protein: CASRTGEEETQYF
V gene: TRBV5-1

CDR3 protein: CASSTKRESEQYF
V gene: TRBV25-1

CDR3 protein: CASRGKPEAFF
V gene: TRBV28